This T cell receptor beta chain was obtained from a study of cytomegalovirus exposure and HLA in healthy donors (dated 2017 in TCRdb). Study-wide context: In an earlier analysis of about 560 of the donors, 250 to 350 Gb of sequence data and 100 million or so unique TCR beta sequences from roughly 180 million T cells were reported. About 300 gigabases of sequencing data and around 80 million unique TCR sequences made up an early release that covered several hundred HLA-typed donors. Of the approximately 400 genotyped donors, less than 90% were placed in the genetic ancestry cluster associated with self-reported Caucasian donors. The study aimed to test whether cataloging public T cell receptors could reveal signatures of past pathogen exposure. The study used immunosequencing to profile the T cell repertoires of around 600 subjects and linked those repertoires to cytomegalovirus serostatus. Along with the approximately 650-subject first cohort, a separate validation cohort of more than 90 different subjects was used. High-throughput TCR immunosequencing, statistical association of individual TCRs with disease status, and machine learning were combined to predict cytomegalovirus infection status. In a later analysis, previously published TCR beta repertoires from 666 donors were re-analyzed and high-resolution HLA genotyping was added so that TCR occurrence patterns could be studied. Rather than drawing on any new phenotypic data, the later analysis identified candidate immune exposures from TCR beta sequences and the way those sequences occurred across donors. To decide whether each TCR beta V gene segment behaved as functional or pseudogenic, an earlier analysis of some 600 of the donors relied on high-throughput TCR beta sequencing. Donor age, sex, ethnicity and CMV serostatus were compiled together with the repertoire data. A later genetic analysis used genome-wide SNP genotypes for about 65% of the roughly 700 donors, treating that subset as a discovery cohort. Every discovery cohort repertoire had been produced on one sequencing platform. HLA typing included class I and class II loci at four-digit resolution. The number of donors typed differed by locus, with roughly 620-640 for A, B, C, DRB1 and DQB1, over 500 for DQA1, 606 for DPA1, and some 450 for DPB1. About five DR-DQ haplotypes were handled as single units for association and clustering, since linkage in the cohort was strong. On average, over 200,000 unique TCR beta nucleotide sequences were sequenced per donor among a few hundred genotyped donors of the cohort, with roughly 20% of those sequences being non-productive. General findings and caveats noted by the study authors: Several of the top co-occurrence clusters appeared to be linked to parvovirus B19, influenza, CMV and Epstein-Barr virus, according to a later analysis. CMV serostatus was the only immune exposure information available for the cohort. A further reported finding was that TCR beta sequences accurately predicted the HLA-A and HLA-B alleles for most subjects in the first cohort. A later analysis associated 16,951 TCR beta sequences with specific HLA alleles at a false discovery rate of 0.05. An earlier analysis of 587 of the donors showed that most TCR beta V segments appeared in productive rearrangements either about 87% or about 30% of the time, which broadly matched IMGT annotations. A later genetic analysis reported fewer N-insertions in productive TCRs among donors in an Asian-associated ancestry cluster than the roughly 670-donor mean. In a later analysis, TCR association rates were found to vary across HLA loci, with the most associated TCRs seen for DRB1 alleles and the fewest for HLA-C alleles. In a later analysis, most CMV-associated TCR beta chains were found to appear HLA-restricted, with HLA associations seemingly driven largely by CMV exposure. Because the 87-base-pair reads could not distinguish some IMGT-functional V segments, including TRBV6-2 and TRBV6-3, those segments were excluded. When HLA alleles, especially DR and DQ, strongly co-occurred, TCR associations were difficult to assign to individual alleles. Most TCR sequences were seen in very few donors, while some public TCRs were found in many individuals. An association between a missense DCLRE1C variant and V-gene and J-gene trimming of TCR beta chains was found in a later genetic analysis and replicated in an independent cohort. Presence/absence analyses assumed roughly uniform sequencing depth across donors, an assumption that may not hold. The study gave a list of around 170 TCR beta chains associated with cytomegalovirus. Correlated functional status among segregating V segments might be attributable to linkage disequilibrium, but an unknown experimental factor could not be ruled out. In vitro tests confirmed that a few of the cytomegalovirus-associated TCR beta chains recognize cytomegalovirus antigens. Only TCR beta chains were sequenced in this cohort, and the absence of alpha or paired-chain data limited detectable features. HLA typing was unavailable for some donors at each locus, so association tests used only the typed subset. Because counts were too low, roughly 17 rarely observed V segments, including chromosome 9 orphons, were left out of the earlier analysis of approximately 580 of the donors. Cytomegalovirus status was reported to be diagnosed by the classifier with high specificity and sensitivity in both the original and validation cohorts. The sequencing pipeline was judged likely to have produced a cluster of highly shared sequence variants as a technical artifact. According to the authors, the approach could potentially be generalized to other disease states and immunological phenotypes. Compared with equally common non-associated chains, HLA-associated TCR beta chains in a later analysis were more clonally expanded and had lower generation probabilities.

The cohort was made up of approximately 670 healthy bone marrow donors. Cohort members were all nominally healthy when sampled, although unrecorded immune exposures were likely present. The donor was CMV seronegative and was included in the group of 352 seronegative cohort members. A peripheral blood sample was collected from each donor, and TCR beta sequencing was performed on peripheral blood mononuclear cells. Genomic DNA was extracted from the blood cell samples with the Qiagen DNeasy Blood Extraction Kit. In the germline V gene (reference sequence), CDR1 corresponds to LNHNV and CDR2 to YYDKDF. From cysteine to phenylalanine, the CDR3 is 16 amino acids long. Of all the DNA, just the CDR3 is kept, 48 bases in frame from base 1. The V and J ends are trimmed by 0 bases and 5 bases, leaving 16 bases between them. Libraries were built with the immunoSEQ multiplex PCR assay. For the multiplex PCR, a mixture combining 60 forward primers for TCR Vbeta segments and 13 reverse primers for TCR Jbeta segments was used. The CDR3 region of rearranged TCR beta genes was amplified from genomic DNA with a multiplex PCR assay. The Illumina HiSeq System was used to sequence the amplified TCR beta libraries as 87-base-pair reads. In the source study's methods: A later analysis tallied 75 million to 85 million unique TCR beta chains across the 666 repertoires, and roughly 11 million of those chains were shared by two or more donors. To remove PCR and sequencing errors, raw reads were error-corrected and collapsed into unique sequences using a nearest-neighbor algorithm that merged closely related sequences. Alignment of CDR3 sequences to IMGT reference sequences was used to assign V, D and J gene segments. For a sequence to be retained, a match of at least six nucleotides was required to both a V gene segment and a J gene segment. A rearrangement was called productive if the CDR3 had no stop codons and remained in frame with V and J, and every other rearrangement was called non-productive. Following IMGT convention, CDR3 was defined as the stretch from the second conserved V-encoded cysteine to the conserved J-encoded phenylalanine. The earlier analysis of approximately 590 of the donors excluded any sequence lacking an unambiguous match to a single V gene segment. An earlier analysis of 587 of the donors classified V segments as functional when productive rearrangements were above 56.7% and as segregating when the standard deviation between donors was above 5%. A statistical classification framework was developed to diagnose cytomegalovirus status using the catalog of TCR beta chain sequences. In a later analysis, TCR nucleotide sequences were compared against IMGT/GENE-DB human TR gene sequences so that V and J genes could be assigned. Using the TCRdist pipeline, a later analysis assigned CDR3 sequences along with most-parsimonious VDJ recombination scenarios. A later analysis defined each TCR beta chain by its CDR3 amino acid sequence plus V-gene family, and excluded reads lacking a unique V-gene family. To address suspected cross-contamination and a sequencing artifact, a later analysis removed some 620 highly shared, low-generation-probability nucleotide sequences. In a later analysis, a clonal expansion index was calculated for each public chain from normalized within-repertoire ranks of inferred template counts. Generation probabilities in a later analysis came from a VDJ recombination model fitted to out-of-frame rearrangements, and those results were checked against IGoR. A later analysis scored TCR-TCR, TCR-HLA and TCR-CMV co-occurrence with hypergeometric tests, applying a repertoire-size bias correction to TCR pairs. False discovery rates were estimated in a later analysis by permuting HLA or CMV assignments 20 times. In a later analysis, co-occurring TCRs were grouped using DBSCAN, with TCRdist sequence similarity added in when clustering inside HLA-allele-positive subsets. For co-occurrence clustering, repertoires with fewer than 30,000 or more than 120,000 public chains were excluded, along with 4 to 6 repertoires with anomalous nucleotide sharing. In its TCRdb copy, this immuneACCESS table keeps in-frame sequences only and misses some clones. Where compared with another copy, unresolved V genes explain less than half of these, and the others have no known cause. Clonal size and the V and J genes are those of that table, whereas D and trimming came from the DNA. For this sample there are about 94,000 clones; less than 80% appear just once. The ten biggest clones cover roughly 1.3% of the sample.

A note on this clone: No antigen is known for it. One base away there is no much larger clone; base qualities are not given.

The sequence derives from a male donor in good health and CMV-seronegative. The chain was built from TRBV15 and TRBJ2-5; TRBD1 is perhaps the D gene, given 5 matching bases. Sequencing was done on a sample of PBMCs. The encoded CDR3 is CATSREGRGMFETQYF. The bases read TGTGCCACCAGCAGAGAGGGAAGGGGAATGTTTGAGACCCAGTACTTC.